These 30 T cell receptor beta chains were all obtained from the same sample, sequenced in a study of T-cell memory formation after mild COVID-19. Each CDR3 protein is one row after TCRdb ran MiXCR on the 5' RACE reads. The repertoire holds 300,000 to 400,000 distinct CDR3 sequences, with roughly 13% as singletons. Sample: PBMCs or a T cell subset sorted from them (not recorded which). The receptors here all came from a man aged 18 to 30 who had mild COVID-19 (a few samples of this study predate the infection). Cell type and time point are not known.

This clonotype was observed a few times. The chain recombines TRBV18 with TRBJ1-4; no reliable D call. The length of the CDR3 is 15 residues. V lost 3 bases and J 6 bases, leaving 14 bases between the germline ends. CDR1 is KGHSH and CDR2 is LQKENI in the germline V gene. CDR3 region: CASSPYIGRDEKLFF. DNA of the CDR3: TGTGCCAGCTCACCCTACATCGGAAGAGATGAAAAACTGTTTTTT.

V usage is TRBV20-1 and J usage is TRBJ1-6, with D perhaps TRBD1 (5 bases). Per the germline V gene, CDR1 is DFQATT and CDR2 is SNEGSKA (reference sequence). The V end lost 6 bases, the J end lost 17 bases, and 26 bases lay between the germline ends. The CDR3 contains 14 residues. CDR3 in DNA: TGCAGTGCCAATACCGGGACGGGCCCAAAAGGGTTCCACTTT. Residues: CSANTGTGPKGFHF.

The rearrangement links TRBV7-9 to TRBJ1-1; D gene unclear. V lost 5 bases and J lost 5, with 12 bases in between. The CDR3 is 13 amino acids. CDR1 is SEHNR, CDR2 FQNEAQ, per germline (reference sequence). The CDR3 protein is CASSRDYGTEAFF. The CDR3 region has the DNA TGTGCCAGCAGCCGCGACTACGGGACTGAAGCTTTCTTT.

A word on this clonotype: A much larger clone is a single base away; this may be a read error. The CDR3 DNA sequence: TGCGCCAGCAGCTTGGACGTTACCGGGACCACCAATGAGCAGTTCTTC. Protein product: CASSLDVTGTTNEQFF. The gene calls are TRBV5-1 and TRBJ2-1; D tentatively fits TRBD1 or TRBD2 (5 bases each). Trimming left V 0 bases short and J 6 bases short, with 16 bases between. The CDR3 length is 16 residues. From germline, CDR1 is SGHRS and CDR2 YFSETQ.

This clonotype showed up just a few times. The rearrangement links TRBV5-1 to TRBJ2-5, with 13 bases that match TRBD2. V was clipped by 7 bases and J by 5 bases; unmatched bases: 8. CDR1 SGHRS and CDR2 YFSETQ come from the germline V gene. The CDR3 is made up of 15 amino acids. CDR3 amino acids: CASGPGTSGAETQYF. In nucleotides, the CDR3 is TGCGCCAGCGGGCCAGGGACTAGCGGGGCGGAGACCCAGTACTTC.

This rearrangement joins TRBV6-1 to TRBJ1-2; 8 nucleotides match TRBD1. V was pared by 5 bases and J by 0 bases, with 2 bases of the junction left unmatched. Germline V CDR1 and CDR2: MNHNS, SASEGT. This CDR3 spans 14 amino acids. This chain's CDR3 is CASSRTGPNYGYTF. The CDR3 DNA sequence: TGTGCCAGCAGTAGGACAGGGCCTAACTATGGCTACACCTTC.

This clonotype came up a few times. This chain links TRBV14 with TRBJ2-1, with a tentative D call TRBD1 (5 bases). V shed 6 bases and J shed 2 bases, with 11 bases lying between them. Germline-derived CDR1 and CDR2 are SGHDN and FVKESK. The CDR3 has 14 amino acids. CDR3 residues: CASSRRTTYNEQFF. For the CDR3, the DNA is TGTGCCAGCAGTAGAAGGACAACCTACAATGAGCAGTTCTTC. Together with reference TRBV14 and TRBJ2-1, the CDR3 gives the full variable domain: EAGVTQFPSHSVIEKGQTVTLRCDPISGHDNLYWYRRVMGKEIKFLLHFVKESKQDESGMPNNRFLAERTGGTYSTLKVQPAELEDSGVYFCASSRRTTYNEQFFGPGTRLTVL.

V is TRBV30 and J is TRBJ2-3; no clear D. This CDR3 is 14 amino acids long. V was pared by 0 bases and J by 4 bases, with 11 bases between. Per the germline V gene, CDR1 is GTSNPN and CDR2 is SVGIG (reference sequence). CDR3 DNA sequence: TGTGCCTGGAGTGTACCAGGCAGTCCAGATACGCAGTATTTT. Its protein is CAWSVPGSPDTQYF.

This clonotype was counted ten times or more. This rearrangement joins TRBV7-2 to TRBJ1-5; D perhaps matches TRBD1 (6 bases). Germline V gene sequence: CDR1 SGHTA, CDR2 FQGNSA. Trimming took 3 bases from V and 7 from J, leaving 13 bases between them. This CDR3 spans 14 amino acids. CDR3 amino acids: CASSFQGNSQPQHF. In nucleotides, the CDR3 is TGTGCCAGCAGCTTTCAGGGGAATAGCCAGCCCCAGCATTTT.

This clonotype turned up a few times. DNA for the CDR3: TGTGCCAGCAGTCCCCGGGACGGGCGGGGGGAGACCCAGTACTTC. It is translated as CASSPRDGRGETQYF. This chain joins TRBV12-3 or TRBV12-4 and TRBJ2-5, with 7 bases fitting TRBD2. V was clipped by 5 bases and J by 5 bases; unmatched bases: 11. This CDR3 comprises 15 residues.

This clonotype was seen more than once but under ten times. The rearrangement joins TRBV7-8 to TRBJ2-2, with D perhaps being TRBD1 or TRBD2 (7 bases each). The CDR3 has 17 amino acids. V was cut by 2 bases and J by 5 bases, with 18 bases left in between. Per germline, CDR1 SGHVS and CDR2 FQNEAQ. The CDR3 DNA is TGTGCCAGCAGCTTACCCTACAGGGGAGGGTTAACCGGGGAGCTGTTTTTT. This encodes CASSLPYRGGLTGELFF.

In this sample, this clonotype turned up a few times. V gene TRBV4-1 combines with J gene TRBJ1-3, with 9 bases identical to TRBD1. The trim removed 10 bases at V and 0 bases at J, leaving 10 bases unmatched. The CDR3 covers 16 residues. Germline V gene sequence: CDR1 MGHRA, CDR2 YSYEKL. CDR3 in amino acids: CATSKQGAHSGNTIYF. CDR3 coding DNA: TGCGCCACTTCGAAACAGGGGGCCCACTCTGGAAACACCATATATTTT.

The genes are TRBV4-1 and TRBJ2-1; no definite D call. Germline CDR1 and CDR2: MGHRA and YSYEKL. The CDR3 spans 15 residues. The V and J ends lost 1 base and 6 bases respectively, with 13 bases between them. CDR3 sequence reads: CASSQVYADLNEQFF. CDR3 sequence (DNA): TGCGCCAGCAGCCAAGTTTATGCGGACCTCAATGAGCAGTTCTTC.

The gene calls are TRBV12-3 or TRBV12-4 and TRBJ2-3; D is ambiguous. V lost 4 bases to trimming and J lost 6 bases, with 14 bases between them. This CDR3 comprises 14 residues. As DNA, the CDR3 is TGTGCCAGCAGTTCGAGCTTGTATAGGGATACGCAGTATTTT. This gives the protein CASSSSLYRDTQYF.

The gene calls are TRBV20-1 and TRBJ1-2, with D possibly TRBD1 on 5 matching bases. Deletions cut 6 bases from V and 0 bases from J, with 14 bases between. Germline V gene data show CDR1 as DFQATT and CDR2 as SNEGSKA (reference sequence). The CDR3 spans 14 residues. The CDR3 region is CSAGGGAANYGYTF. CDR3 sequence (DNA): TGCAGTGCCGGGGGGGGAGCGGCTAACTATGGCTACACCTTC.

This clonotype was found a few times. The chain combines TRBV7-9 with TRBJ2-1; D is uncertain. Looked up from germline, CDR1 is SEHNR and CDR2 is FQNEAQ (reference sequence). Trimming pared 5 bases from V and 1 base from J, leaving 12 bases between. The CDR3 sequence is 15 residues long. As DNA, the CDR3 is TGTGCCAGCAGCCAACGAGAGGAGTCCTACAATGAGCAGTTCTTC. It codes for CASSQREESYNEQFF.

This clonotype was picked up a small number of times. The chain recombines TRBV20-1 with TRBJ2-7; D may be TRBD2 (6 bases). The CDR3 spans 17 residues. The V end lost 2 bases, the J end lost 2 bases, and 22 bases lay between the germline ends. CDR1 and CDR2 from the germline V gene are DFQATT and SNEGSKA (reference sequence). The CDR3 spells CSARSAGGSPTPYEQYV. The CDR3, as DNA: TGCAGTGCTAGATCAGCGGGCGGATCCCCCACCCCCTACGAGCAGTACGTC.

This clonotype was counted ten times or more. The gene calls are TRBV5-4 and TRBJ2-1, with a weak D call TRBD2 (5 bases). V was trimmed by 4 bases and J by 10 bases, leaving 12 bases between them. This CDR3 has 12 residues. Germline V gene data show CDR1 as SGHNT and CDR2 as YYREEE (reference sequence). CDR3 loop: CASSRARREQFF. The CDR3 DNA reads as TGTGCCAGCAGCCGCGCCCGGAGGGAGCAGTTCTTC.

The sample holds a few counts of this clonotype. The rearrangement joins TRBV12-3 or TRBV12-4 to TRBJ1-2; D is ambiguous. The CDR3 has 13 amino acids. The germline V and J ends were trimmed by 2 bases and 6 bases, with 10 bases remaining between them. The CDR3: CASSLWEVDGYTF. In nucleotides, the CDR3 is TGTGCCAGCAGTTTATGGGAAGTCGATGGCTACACCTTC.

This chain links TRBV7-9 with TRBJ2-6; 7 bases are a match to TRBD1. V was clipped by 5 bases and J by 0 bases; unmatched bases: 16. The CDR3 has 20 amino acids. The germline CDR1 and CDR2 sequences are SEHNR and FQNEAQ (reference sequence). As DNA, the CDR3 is TGTGCCAGCAGCGGGACAGCCCCATCGAATTCTCACTCTGGGGCCAACGTCCTGACTTTC. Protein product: CASSGTAPSNSHSGANVLTF.

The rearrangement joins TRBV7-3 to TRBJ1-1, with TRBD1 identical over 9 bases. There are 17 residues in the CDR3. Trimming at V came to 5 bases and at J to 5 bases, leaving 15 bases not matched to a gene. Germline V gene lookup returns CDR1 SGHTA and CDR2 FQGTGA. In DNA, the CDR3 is TGTGCCAGCAGCCCGAATGACCGGGACAGGGCGAGAACTGAAGCTTTCTTT. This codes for CASSPNDRDRARTEAFF.

The CDR3 DNA reads as TGTGCCAGCAGTTATTACGGTGAGCAGTTCTTC. Translating gives CASSYYGEQFF. This rearrangement joins TRBV6-2 or TRBV6-3 to TRBJ2-1; D call uncertain. The CDR3 sequence is 11 residues long. With 3 bases removed from V and 9 bases from J, the gap between germline ends came to 6 bases. CDR1 is MNHEY and CDR2 is SVGEGT in the germline V gene.

As DNA, the CDR3 is TGTGCCAGCAGCGTAGTTAGCACAGATACGCAGTATTTT. It specifies CASSVVSTDTQYF. V gene TRBV9 combines with J gene TRBJ2-3; the D is unclear. The CDR3 spans 13 residues. V lost 0 bases to trimming and J lost 0 bases, with 2 bases between them. Germline lookup yields CDR1 SGDLS and CDR2 YYNGEE.

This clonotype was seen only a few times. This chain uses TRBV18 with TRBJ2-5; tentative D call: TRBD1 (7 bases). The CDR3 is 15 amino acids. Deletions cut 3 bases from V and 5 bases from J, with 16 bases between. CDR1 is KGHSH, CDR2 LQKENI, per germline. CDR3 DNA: TGTGCCAGCTCACCGCGGGACAGCAATGTGGAGACCCAGTACTTC. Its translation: CASSPRDSNVETQYF. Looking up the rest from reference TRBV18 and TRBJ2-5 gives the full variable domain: NAGVMQNPRHLVRRRGQEARLRCSPMKGHSHVYWYRQLPEEGLKFMVYLQKENIIDESGMPKERFSAEFPKEGPSILRIQQVVRGDSAAYFCASSPRDSNVETQYFGPGTRLLVL.

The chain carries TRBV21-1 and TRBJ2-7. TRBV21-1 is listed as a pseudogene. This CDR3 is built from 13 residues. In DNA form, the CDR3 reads TGTGCCAGCAGCAAAGCGCGCGAGTACGAGCAGTACTTC. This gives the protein CASSKAREYEQYF.

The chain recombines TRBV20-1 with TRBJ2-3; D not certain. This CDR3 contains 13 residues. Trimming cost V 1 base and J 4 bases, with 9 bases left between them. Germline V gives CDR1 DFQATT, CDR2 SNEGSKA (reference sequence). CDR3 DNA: TGCAGTGCTAGAGTAGACGGGTCAGATACGCAGTATTTT. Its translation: CSARVDGSDTQYF.

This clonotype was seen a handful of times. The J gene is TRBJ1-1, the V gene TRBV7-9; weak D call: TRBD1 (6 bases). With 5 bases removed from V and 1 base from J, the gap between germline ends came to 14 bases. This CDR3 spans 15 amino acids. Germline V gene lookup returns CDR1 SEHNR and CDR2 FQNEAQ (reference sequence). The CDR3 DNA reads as TGTGCCAGCAGCACACGGACAGCCACGAACACTGAAGCTTTCTTT. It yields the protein CASSTRTATNTEAFF.

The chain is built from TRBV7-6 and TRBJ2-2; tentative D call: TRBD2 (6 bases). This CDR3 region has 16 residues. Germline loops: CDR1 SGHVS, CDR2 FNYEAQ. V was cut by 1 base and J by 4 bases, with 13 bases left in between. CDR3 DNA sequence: TGTGCCAGCAGCTTAGGGGGGACCGGGGGCACCGGGGAGCTGTTTTTT. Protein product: CASSLGGTGGTGELFF.

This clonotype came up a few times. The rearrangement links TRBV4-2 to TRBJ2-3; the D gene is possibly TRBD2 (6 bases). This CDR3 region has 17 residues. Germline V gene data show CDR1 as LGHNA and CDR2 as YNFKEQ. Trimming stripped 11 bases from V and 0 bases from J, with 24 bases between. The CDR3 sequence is CASNHGATGDSTDTQYF. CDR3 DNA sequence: TGTGCCTCAAACCACGGGGCAACGGGGGATAGCACAGATACGCAGTATTTT.

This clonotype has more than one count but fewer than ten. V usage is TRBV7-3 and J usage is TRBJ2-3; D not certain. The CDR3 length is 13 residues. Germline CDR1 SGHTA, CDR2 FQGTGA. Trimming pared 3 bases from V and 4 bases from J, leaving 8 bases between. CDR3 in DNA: TGTGCCAGCAGCTTGTCAAGGGCAGATACGCAGTATTTT. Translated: CASSLSRADTQYF.